The rows below give T cell receptor beta chains drawn from one sample of a study of response to subunit inactivated influenza vaccine. TCRdb re-called the RT-PCR reads through MiXCR, storing one row per CDR3 protein. The data hold some 200,000 distinct CDR3 sequences, with 10% to 15% observed a single time. These data were likewise used in another study, on T cells expressing NK-cell markers.

This material consisted of CD8+ T cells sorted from PBMCs, taken roughly 12 days after vaccination. These receptors were obtained from a man over 45 who received an inactivated influenza vaccine. Both conserved end residues are part of each CDR3. Fields, in order: CDR3 protein, CDR3 DNA, V gene, D gene, clone size, J gene. D genes are given only for firm matches. Part of the rows lack a size; the others show once, few, many or a class for expanded clones.

CDR3: CASSLFSQGPNYGYTF
DNA: TGTGCCAGCAGTTTATTTTCCCAGGGCCCTAACTATGGCTACACCTTC
V: TRBV12-3/TRBV12-4
D: NA
size: few
J: TRBJ1-2

CDR3: CASRLWGGGTDTQYF
DNA: TGTGCCAGCAGACTTTGGGGTGGGGGCACAGATACGCAGTATTTT
V: TRBV5-4
D: NA
size: few
J: TRBJ2-3

CDR3: CASSSLIAGTYNEQFF
DNA: TGTGCCAGCAGCTCCCTTATAGCGGGTACCTACAATGAGCAGTTCTTC
V: TRBV13
D: TRBD2
size: NA
J: TRBJ2-1

CDR3: CASSLGTSGGSRASQETQYF
DNA: TGTGCCAGCAGTTTAGGGACTAGCGGGGGGTCCCGGGCGTCCCAAGAGACCCAGTACTTC
V: TRBV28
D: TRBD2
size: NA
J: TRBJ2-5

CDR3: CSVEIDYGYTF
DNA: TGCAGCGTGGAAATTGACTATGGCTACACCTTC
V: TRBV29-1
D: NA
size: many
J: TRBJ1-2

CDR3: CASITGVDSGYTF
DNA: TGTGCCAGCATCACAGGGGTAGACTCTGGCTACACCTTC
V: TRBV7-9
D: TRBD1
size: NA
J: TRBJ1-2

CDR3: CASSGLAPGDEQFF
DNA: TGTGCCAGCAGTGGACTAGCCCCTGGTGATGAGCAGTTCTTC
V: TRBV12-3/TRBV12-4
D: TRBD2
size: many
J: TRBJ2-1

CDR3: CASSIVTSGKETQYF
DNA: TGTGCCAGTAGTATAGTCACTAGCGGTAAAGAGACCCAGTACTTC
V: TRBV19
D: TRBD2
size: NA
J: TRBJ2-5

CDR3: CSVFTGVDEQFF
DNA: TGCAGCGTTTTTACAGGGGTGGATGAGCAGTTCTTC
V: TRBV29-1
D: TRBD1
size: many
J: TRBJ2-1

CDR3: CASSQVFSSSYEQYF
DNA: TGCGCCAGCAGCCAAGTATTCTCCAGTTCCTACGAGCAGTACTTC
V: TRBV4-3
D: NA
size: many
J: TRBJ2-7

CDR3: CASSVRTGGTGELFF
DNA: TGCGCCAGCAGCGTTCGGACAGGGGGGACCGGGGAGCTGTTTTTT
V: TRBV4-1
D: TRBD1
size: many
J: TRBJ2-2

CDR3: CAISALGAGTTYNEQFF
DNA: TGTGCCATCAGTGCCCTCGGGGCAGGGACTACCTACAATGAGCAGTTCTTC
V: TRBV10-3
D: TRBD2
size: NA
J: TRBJ2-1

CDR3: CASSPNDEQYF
DNA: TGTGCCAGCAGTCCCAACGACGAGCAGTACTTC
V: TRBV12-3/TRBV12-4
D: NA
size: few
J: TRBJ2-7

CDR3: CASSSGGVNTGELFF
DNA: TGTGCCAGCAGTTCAGGGGGCGTGAACACCGGGGAGCTGTTTTTT
V: TRBV27
D: TRBD1
size: few
J: TRBJ2-2

CDR3: CASSEGTGHNEQYF
DNA: TGTGCCAGCAGTGAGGGGACAGGGCACAACGAGCAGTACTTC
V: TRBV2
D: TRBD1
size: NA
J: TRBJ2-7

CDR3: CASSRGQGVGYEQYF
DNA: TGTGCCAGCAGCCGAGGACAGGGGGTAGGCTACGAGCAGTACTTC
V: TRBV4-2
D: TRBD1
size: few
J: TRBJ2-7

CDR3: CATGQGAYNEQFF
DNA: TGTGCCACTGGCCAGGGGGCCTACAATGAGCAATTCTTC
V: TRBV10-3
D: TRBD1
size: NA
J: TRBJ2-1

CDR3: CSVGGGQTTYEQYF
DNA: TGCAGCGTTGGGGGGGGACAGACCACCTACGAGCAGTACTTC
V: TRBV29-1
D: NA
size: NA
J: TRBJ2-7

CDR3: CASRSGQYHTGELFF
DNA: TGTGCCAGCAGGTCGGGACAGTACCACACCGGGGAGCTGTTTTTT
V: TRBV12-3/TRBV12-4
D: TRBD1
size: NA
J: TRBJ2-2

CDR3: CASRRTSGRSYNEQFF
DNA: TGTGCCAGCAGAAGGACTAGCGGAAGATCCTACAATGAGCAGTTCTTC
V: TRBV13
D: TRBD2
size: few
J: TRBJ2-1

CDR3: CARRRGGVSYNEQFF
DNA: TGTGCCAGACGCAGGGGGGGGGTCTCCTACAATGAGCAGTTCTTC
V: TRBV6-2/TRBV6-3
D: NA
size: NA
J: TRBJ2-1

CDR3: CASSFRDGVSYEQYF
DNA: TGTGCCAGCAGTTTCCGGGACGGAGTCTCCTACGAGCAGTACTTC
V: TRBV6-5
D: NA
size: few
J: TRBJ2-7

CDR3: CASSYSGGSSYEQYF
DNA: TGTGCCAGCAGTTACTCTGGCGGGAGCTCCTACGAGCAGTACTTC
V: TRBV6-2/TRBV6-3
D: TRBD2
size: few
J: TRBJ2-7

CDR3: CASSWTQSGNTIYF
DNA: TGTGCCAGCAGTTGGACCCAATCTGGAAACACCATATATTTT
V: TRBV12-3/TRBV12-4
D: NA
size: many
J: TRBJ1-3

CDR3: CSIRSANEKLFF
DNA: TGCAGCATCAGGAGCGCGAATGAAAAACTGTTTTTT
V: TRBV29-1
D: NA
size: few
J: TRBJ1-4

CDR3: CSVRENEQYF
DNA: TGCAGCGTTAGGGAGAACGAGCAGTACTTC
V: TRBV29-1
D: NA
size: few
J: TRBJ2-7

CDR3: CASSLGLLSDEQFF
DNA: TGTGCCAGCAGCTTGGGTTTACTTTCCGATGAGCAGTTCTTC
V: TRBV7-6
D: NA
size: NA
J: TRBJ2-1

CDR3: CASQRSSYNEQFF
DNA: TGTGCGAGCCAGCGGAGCTCCTACAATGAGCAGTTCTTC
V: TRBV12-3/TRBV12-4
D: NA
size: many
J: TRBJ2-1

CDR3: CSARSRRREALYEQYF
DNA: TGCAGTGCTAGAAGCCGCCGGCGGGAGGCCCTCTACGAGCAGTACTTC
V: TRBV20-1
D: TRBD2
size: NA
J: TRBJ2-7

CDR3: CASSQDWHTGNTIYF
DNA: TGTGCCAGCAGCCAAGATTGGCACACCGGAAACACCATATATTTT
V: TRBV4-2
D: NA
size: NA
J: TRBJ1-3

CDR3: CASSESWLNSEKLFF
DNA: TGTGCCAGCAGCGAATCTTGGCTTAACAGTGAAAAACTGTTTTTT
V: TRBV7-2
D: NA
size: NA
J: TRBJ1-4

CDR3: CASSLQGENQPQHF
DNA: TGTGCCAGCAGCCTACAGGGGGAAAATCAGCCCCAGCATTTT
V: TRBV4-2
D: TRBD1
size: NA
J: TRBJ1-5

CDR3: CASSYRGLGTDTQYF
DNA: TGCGCCAGCAGCTACAGGGGGCTGGGCACAGATACGCAGTATTTT
V: TRBV4-3
D: TRBD1
size: few
J: TRBJ2-3

CDR3: CASRVQNSGQETQYF
DNA: TGTGCCAGCAGAGTTCAGAATAGCGGTCAAGAGACCCAGTACTTC
V: TRBV11-2
D: NA
size: NA
J: TRBJ2-5

CDR3: CASSRGAGNTEAFF
DNA: TGTGCCAGCAGTAGAGGGGCTGGAAACACTGAAGCTTTCTTT
V: TRBV6-1
D: NA
size: few
J: TRBJ1-1

CDR3: CASSEIGGGSDTQYF
DNA: TGTGCCAGCAGTGAGATTGGAGGCGGATCAGATACGCAGTATTTT
V: TRBV2
D: NA
size: NA
J: TRBJ2-3

CDR3: CASSFYLGTGYGYTF
DNA: TGTGCCAGCAGCTTCTACCTCGGGACAGGTTATGGCTACACCTTC
V: TRBV7-2
D: TRBD1
size: few
J: TRBJ1-2

CDR3: CASSLALREQYF
DNA: TGTGCCAGCAGCTTAGCCCTACGAGAGCAGTACTTC
V: TRBV7-2
D: NA
size: many
J: TRBJ2-7

CDR3: CASRRDSSSGNTIYF
DNA: TGTGCCAGCAGGAGGGACTCAAGCTCTGGAAACACCATATATTTT
V: TRBV2
D: NA
size: few
J: TRBJ1-3

CDR3: CASSFIAGGGNTGELFF
DNA: TGTGCCAGCAGCTTCATAGCGGGGGGGGGAAACACCGGGGAGCTGTTTTTT
V: TRBV7-8
D: TRBD2
size: NA
J: TRBJ2-2

CDR3: CATSNPGGGGPYEQYF
DNA: TGTGCCACCAGCAACCCAGGGGGCGGAGGACCCTACGAGCAGTACTTC
V: TRBV15
D: TRBD1
size: few
J: TRBJ2-7

CDR3: CAIGNRESSYNEQFF
DNA: TGTGCCATCGGTAACAGGGAAAGCTCCTACAATGAGCAGTTCTTC
V: TRBV10-3
D: NA
size: many
J: TRBJ2-1